The 9 T cell receptor beta chains reported below all come from one sample, sequenced in a study of blood T cell repertoires in COVID-19. This table comes from immunoSEQ multiplex PCR, and its TCRdb copy is limited to in-frame clones, with some not included. The sample yields over 75,000 clones, roughly 85% seen once. The sequenced sample was peripheral blood. The receptors derive from a human donor in a cohort sampled during active COVID-19.

The chain carries TRBV3-1 (or the pseudogene TRBV3-2) and TRBJ1-1; D is unresolved. The V gene lost 1 base and the J gene lost 4 bases, with 7 bases spanning the gap. CDR3 length: 13 amino acids. The germline V gene has CDR1 LGHDT and CDR2 YNNKEL (reference sequence). CDR3 residues: CASSQGPGTEAFF. In nucleotides, the CDR3 is TGTGCCAGCAGCCAAGGCCCGGGCACTGAAGCTTTCTTT.

This chain connects TRBV3-1 (or the pseudogene TRBV3-2) to TRBJ2-5; TRBD2 agrees at 10 bases. The V segment lost 2 bases and the J segment 4 bases; nucleotides outside the gene matches: 4. The CDR3 covers 15 residues. Germline CDR1 LGHDT, CDR2 YNNKEL (reference sequence). The CDR3 bases are TGTGCCAGCAGCCAACAGCGGGGGGGCCCAGAGACCCAGTACTTC. Translation gives CASSQQRGGPETQYF.

The table lists this clone with a count of one. J is TRBJ2-1 and V is TRBV7-9; the D gene is possibly TRBD2 (5 bases). Per the germline V gene, CDR1 is SEHNR and CDR2 is FQNEAQ (reference sequence). V lost 3 bases and J lost 4, with 7 bases in between. The CDR3 extends over 13 amino acids. This CDR3 is CASSLDLYNEQFF. The CDR3 nucleotides read TGTGCCAGCAGCTTGGACTTATACAATGAGCAGTTCTTC.

The rearrangement links TRBV28 to TRBJ2-7; 7 bases agree with TRBD1. The junction had 8 bases not matched to a gene; V was cut back by 9 bases and J by 0 bases. The CDR3 is made up of 14 amino acids. Germline CDR1 reads MDHEN; CDR2 reads SYDVKM. The DNA of the CDR3 is TGTGCCAGTATCAGACAGGGCAACTCCTACGAGCAGTACTTC. It is translated as CASIRQGNSYEQYF.

This chain links TRBV5-1 with TRBJ2-7, with TRBD2 matching over 7 bases. J lost 3 bases, V lost 0 bases, and 6 bases had no gene match. CDR3 length: 15 residues. Germline-derived CDR1 and CDR2 are SGHRS and YFSETQ. In nucleotides, the CDR3 is TGCGCCAGCAGCTTGGACCCGGGAGGTTTCTACGAGCAGTACTTC. The encoded protein is CASSLDPGGFYEQYF.

CDR3 region: CASSLRTGSNTGELFF. The CDR3 region has the DNA TGTGCCAGCAGTTTACGGACAGGTTCGAACACCGGGGAGCTGTTTTTT. V gene TRBV28 combines with J gene TRBJ2-2; 7 positions match TRBD1. There are 16 residues in the CDR3. The V segment lost 2 bases and the J segment 0 bases; nucleotides outside the gene matches: 3. Germline V CDR1 and CDR2: MDHEN, SYDVKM.

This clone was observed once. This chain links TRBV29-1 with TRBJ2-3, with 10 bases that match TRBD2. The CDR3 length is 14 residues. Germline CDR1 SQVTM, CDR2 ANQGSEA. Trimming took 4 bases from V and 0 from J; bases not matched to a gene: 1. The CDR3: CSVVSGGSTDTQYF. The CDR3 coding sequence is TGCAGCGTTGTTAGCGGGGGGAGCACAGATACGCAGTATTTT.

The chain combines TRBV28 with TRBJ2-7; D is undetermined. Germline assignment: CDR1 MDHEN and CDR2 SYDVKM. CDR3 length equals 16 residues. With 6 bases removed from V and 4 bases from J, the gap between germline ends came to 22 bases. DNA for the CDR3: TGTGCCAGCAGCATATCATCCCGAGGCAGAAGGTACGAGCAGTACTTC. Its protein product is CASSISSRGRRYEQYF.

The gene calls are TRBV19 and TRBJ2-3; D is unresolved. Germline-derived CDR1 and CDR2 are LNHDA and SQIVND (reference sequence). V lost 1 base to trimming and J lost 0 bases, with 5 bases between them. The CDR3 runs to 14 residues. The DNA of the CDR3 is TGTGCCAGTAGTATAGGAGTTAGCACAGATACGCAGTATTTT. Translating it yields CASSIGVSTDTQYF.